This paragraph reports one T cell receptor (beta chain). Its binding antigen is unknown. Base-call qualities are not available, and no considerably larger clone is one nucleotide away. This sample is part of a study of shared clonotypes between healthy human individuals (dated by TCRdb to the early 2020s). Background for the entire study: The cohort included a few men and a couple of women between 18 and 49 years of age. For each donor, CD4 naive and CD4 memory were each given three plates, CD8 naive was given two plates, and CD8 memory was given one plate. Blood TCR repertoires of roughly 5 healthy adults were deeply sequenced to estimate repertoire size and the extent of clonotype sharing between individuals. To increase sequencing depth and limit assay-specific biases, TCR repertoire library preparation and sequencing were carried out by different laboratories using diverse techniques. Between about 0.85 and 10 billion PBMCs per donor were obtained by leukapheresis. Overall study results and their limits: Higher generation probabilities were observed for clonotypes shared by all four sorted-subset donors than for non-shared clonotypes. Pairwise subsampling led to the expectation that sequencing depth would affect the degree of clonotype sharing among donors. About 5% of naive CD4, 3.5% of naive CD8, approximately 2.2% of memory CD4, and 0.35% to 0.4% of memory CD8 clonotypes were shared across several donors. Even with the large sequencing depth, rarefaction of the sorted-subset datasets indicated that sequencing was incomplete. Only blood was sampled, and tissue TCR repertoires likely differ from those in blood. Estimated clonotype richness was generally larger for naive than for memory subsets. Because the study included a small number of donors, the genetic and exposure-history diversity represented was limited.

Using the deep immunoSEQ assay, TCR CDR3 regions were amplified from genomic DNA by multiplex PCR. Extracted genomic DNA from each cell subset was spread evenly across all wells of several immunoSEQ 96-well plates, with each plate serving as a replicate. For sorted subsets, each replicate PCR was loaded with roughly 0.2 ug genomic DNA, equivalent to 30,000 or so T cell genomes. Purified libraries were measured with a Qubit 3.0 fluorometer, size-checked on a Bioanalyzer 2100, and measured again with the KAPA Library Quantification kit. Each immunoSEQ 96-well plate was sequenced on its own single-read 150-cycle Illumina NextSeq 550 flow cell. Per the original workflow: Because the immunoSEQ output held only junctional sequences and lacked quality scores, the filtering could not match the filtering applied to full-length reads. Sequences were annotated with PyIR, a Python wrapper for IgBLAST v1.9, and V/J genes and CDR3 were assigned using IMGT germline references. Reads were filtered out if the reads had weak V/J assignments (E-value above 1e-6), no CDR3, stop codons, out-of-frame junctions, or ambiguous translated residues. A V3J clonotype was defined by an identical inferred V gene, J gene, and CDR3 amino acid sequence. Percentage overlap between repertoires was calculated by dividing the number of shared unique clonotypes by the size of the smaller repertoire. Repertoire richness was assessed with RTK rarefaction, the Chao1 estimator, and Recon v2.1 estimates of unobserved clonotypes. For all TCRbeta clonotypes obtained by the gDNA method from a few donors, generation probabilities were computed with OLGA. Not all clones reach the TCRdb copy of this immuneACCESS table, which keeps in-frame sequences only. Checked studies attribute under half of the gap to unresolved V genes and leave the rest unexplained. That table gives V, J and clone size, and the DNA gave D and trimming. The sample table lists 2,500,000 or so clones, roughly nine tenths of them with a count of one. The ten largest account for 0.11% to 0.15% of the sample.

The donors were healthy, HIV-negative adults with no recently reported acute infections or vaccinations. Only Caucasian adults living in Nashville, Tennessee, USA were represented among the donors. CD4+ T cells were enriched by magnetic negative selection, after which naive cells were positively selected on CD45RA and the negative fraction was taken as the memory subset. Blood was obtained by leukapheresis, after which PBMCs were separated by Ficoll-Histopaque density gradient centrifugation and cryopreserved in liquid nitrogen vapor phase. Purity and quantity of every magnetically sorted T cell population were checked by analytical flow cytometry. Genomic DNA was isolated from each sorted fraction and quantified by UV absorbance on a Nanodrop 2000c. As encoded in the germline V gene, CDR1 is KGHSH while CDR2 is LQKENI. The CDR3, from cysteine to phenylalanine, totals 14 residues. The retained sequence is limited to the CDR3, 42 bases, with the frame set at the first base. V and J are truncated by 3 bases and 4 bases respectively, leaving an intervening sequence of 13 bases.

The chain joins TRBV18 to TRBJ2-7, with TRBD2 perhaps the D gene, on 6 matching bases. Material for sequencing was naive CD4+ T cells sorted from blood. This sample's cell subset or site label indicates: CD45RA+ positively selected. The clonotype originates from a man aged 18 to 29 in good health. The nucleotide sequence reads as follows: TGTGCCAGCTCACCGAACCCAGGAGGGTACGAGCAGTACTTC. Its protein reads: CASSPNPGGYEQYF.